Presented here are 27 T cell receptor beta chains from one specimen sequenced in a study of blood T cell repertoires in COVID-19. Generated by immunoSEQ multiplex PCR, the TCRdb table keeps only in-frame clones and is missing some. Here the sample spans 200,000 to 250,000 clones, about 80% being singletons. Sequencing was done on a sample of PBMCs or T cells enriched from blood (not recorded which). The receptors were gathered from a man aged 35 to 55 who had recovered from COVID-19.

The rearrangement joins TRBV2 to TRBJ1-1; no clear D gene. The V end was cut by 0 bases, the J end by 6 bases, with 8 bases between. This CDR3 spans 13 amino acids. In germline, CDR1 is SNHLY, CDR2 FYNNEI. CDR3 sequence reads: CASSEASVPEAFF. The CDR3 nucleotides are TGTGCCAGCAGTGAAGCATCAGTACCTGAAGCTTTCTTT.

V and J are TRBV9 and TRBJ1-4, with a possible D match to TRBD1 (5 bases). The germline CDR1 and CDR2 sequences are SGDLS and YYNGEE. The CDR3 length is 14 residues. V lost 7 bases and J lost 4, with 14 bases in between. The CDR3 DNA sequence: TGTGCCAGCGGACGGCAGGGTAATAATGAAAAACTGTTTTTT. Amino acid sequence: CASGRQGNNEKLFF.

The chain couples TRBV27 to TRBJ1-1; D not certain. There are 13 residues in the CDR3. V was trimmed by 3 bases and J by 4 bases, leaving 9 bases between them. Germline V gene sequence: CDR1 MNHEY, CDR2 SMNVEV (reference sequence). The CDR3, as DNA: TGTGCCAGCAGTTTCGGTAGCGGCACTGAAGCTTTCTTT. Translation gives CASSFGSGTEAFF.

This sequence joins TRBV5-4 and TRBJ2-3; D is perhaps TRBD2 (7 bases). V gave up 5 bases and J gave up 6 bases, with 13 bases separating them. CDR1 and CDR2 (germline): SGHNT, YYREEE (reference sequence). There are 13 residues in the CDR3. The CDR3 loop is CASRGGPGDTQYF. CDR3 DNA: TGTGCCAGCAGGGGGGGGCCCGGGGATACGCAGTATTTT.

Details on this clone: Compared with germline, one end of the junction differs, possibly owing to a read error. The chain is built from TRBV3-1 (or the pseudogene TRBV3-2) and TRBJ1-1, with 7 bases aligning to TRBD1. The germline V gene encodes CDR1 LGHDT and CDR2 YNNKEL (reference sequence). The CDR3 spans 13 residues. CDR3 sequence: CASSENGDSLPAF. DNA for the CDR3: TGTGCCAGCAGCGAAAATGGGGACAGCCTCCCCGCTTTT.

This chain joins TRBV6-5 and TRBJ1-2; 9 bases match TRBD1. The V gene end was trimmed by 2 bases and the J gene end by 6 bases; junction bases not matched to a gene: 10. The CDR3 loop spans 16 amino acids. CDR1 is MNHEY and CDR2 is SVGAGI in the germline V gene. The CDR3 loop is CASSYRFQGQGNGYTF. The CDR3 DNA reads as TGTGCCAGCAGTTACCGCTTCCAAGGACAGGGGAATGGCTACACCTTC.

On this clone itself: Within the sample, other DNA sequences also encode this same CDR3. The rearrangement joins TRBV7-9 to TRBJ1-3; 8 bases agree with TRBD1. Germline trimming cut 0 bases from V and 4 bases from J; bases unmatched to any gene: 2. This CDR3 has 15 residues. Germline V gives CDR1 SEHNR, CDR2 FQNEAQ (reference sequence). In DNA, the CDR3 is TGTGCCAGCAGCTTAGCCGGGACAGGCGGAAACACCATATATTTT. Its protein is CASSLAGTGGNTIYF.

This rearrangement joins TRBV6-6 to TRBJ1-1; 8 bases align to TRBD1. The CDR3 loop spans 13 amino acids. Germline V CDR1 and CDR2: MNHNY, SVGAGI (reference sequence). Germline trimming cut 1 base from V and 6 bases from J; bases unmatched to any gene: 1. In DNA, the CDR3 is TGTGCCAGCAGTTACTTCAGGGGGCCTGAAGCTTTCTTT. Its translation: CASSYFRGPEAFF.

V gene TRBV6-5 combines with J gene TRBJ2-5; D unresolved. Looked up from germline, CDR1 is MNHEY and CDR2 is SVGAGI. The CDR3 totals 15 residues. Between the trimmed V and J ends, which lost 6 bases and 2 bases, there was a span of 16 bases. The CDR3 DNA reads TGTGCCAGCAGGTCTGAAGGAGTACGACAAGAGACCCAGTACTTC. As protein: CASRSEGVRQETQYF.

The CDR3 here is CASSPTGANLYNEQFF. The CDR3 DNA follows: TGTGCCAGCAGCCCGACAGGGGCCAACCTGTACAATGAGCAGTTCTTC. The chain joins TRBV5-6 to TRBJ2-1; 8 nucleotides agree with TRBD1. The V gene's germline CDR1 is SGHDT and CDR2 YYEEEE. This CDR3 is 16 amino acids long. V trimming: 4 bases; J trimming: 4 bases; junction bases outside the gene matches: 10.

The rearrangement uses TRBV6-6 and TRBJ1-5; 7 nucleotides match TRBD1. Germline CDR1 and CDR2: MNHNY and SVGAGI (reference sequence). The V gene end was trimmed by 6 bases and the J gene end by 3 bases; junction bases not matched to a gene: 5. The CDR3 runs to 14 residues. The CDR3 reads CASRIQGLNQPQHF. For the CDR3, the DNA is TGTGCCAGCAGGATACAGGGGCTCAATCAGCCCCAGCATTTT.

This chain links TRBV7-9 with TRBJ2-5, with TRBD2 matching over 13 bases. Germline CDR1 and CDR2: SEHNR and FQNEAQ (reference sequence). Trimming removed 4 bases from V and 5 bases from J; junction bases left unmatched: 16. The CDR3 has 19 amino acids. CDR3 DNA sequence: TGTGCCAGCAGCTGGACTCCGCCCGGACTAGCGGGAGAACACGAGACCCAGTACTTC. Amino acid sequence: CASSWTPPGLAGEHETQYF.

The rearrangement links TRBV19 to TRBJ1-2; D might be TRBD1 (6 bases). The germline V and J ends were trimmed by 5 bases and 4 bases, with 14 bases remaining between them. The CDR3 runs 14 residues. Germline V gene sequence: CDR1 LNHDA, CDR2 SQIVND (reference sequence). CDR3 amino acids: CASSFDRLIYGYTF. CDR3 bases: TGTGCCAGTAGTTTCGACAGGCTGATCTATGGCTACACCTTC.

The V call is TRBV7-2, the J call TRBJ1-2; D is uncertain. Germline CDR1 SGHTA, CDR2 FQGNSA. Trimming left V 3 bases short and J 8 bases short, with 13 bases between. CDR3 length: 13 amino acids. Here the CDR3 reads CASSLTARQGYTF. For the CDR3, the DNA is TGTGCCAGCAGCTTGACGGCTAGGCAAGGCTACACCTTC.

This rearrangement joins TRBV18 to TRBJ1-3, with 12 bases identical to TRBD1. This CDR3 has 16 residues. Germline V lookup: CDR1 KGHSH, CDR2 LQKENI. Unmatched junction bases numbered 3, after V lost 4 bases and J lost 2 bases. The CDR3 loop reads CASSLGTGGTGNTIYF. Written as DNA, the CDR3 is TGTGCCAGCTCACTTGGGACAGGGGGCACTGGAAACACCATATATTTT.

The J gene is TRBJ1-2, the V gene TRBV7-2; a weak D match, TRBD1 (5 bases). Trimming removed 2 bases at V and 3 bases at J, with 10 bases between. In germline, CDR1 is SGHTA, CDR2 FQGNSA. CDR3 length: 14 amino acids. The CDR3 here is CASSLQGWDYGYTF. The CDR3 DNA reads TGTGCCAGCAGCTTACAGGGTTGGGACTATGGCTACACCTTC.

The chain employs TRBV6-1 and TRBJ1-6; D is perhaps TRBD1 (5 bases). V gave up 2 bases and J gave up 4 bases, with 9 bases separating them. Germline assignment: CDR1 MNHNS and CDR2 SASEGT. The CDR3 is 15 residues long. CDR3 coding DNA: TGTGCCAGCAGTGAAATGCAGGGTTATAATTCACCCCTCCACTTT. Amino acid sequence: CASSEMQGYNSPLHF.

This clone has only a few counts. The chain uses TRBV18 and TRBJ1-6; possible D gene TRBD1, 6 bases. CDR1 and CDR2 (germline): KGHSH, LQKENI. The CDR3 covers 14 residues. Trimming removed 1 base at V and 7 bases at J, with 8 bases between. The CDR3 spells CASSPLTGNSPLHF. The DNA of the CDR3 is TGTGCCAGCTCACCACTCACAGGGAATTCACCCCTCCACTTT.

This clone appeared a single time. The chain couples TRBV11-2 to TRBJ2-5; D unresolved. Germline lookup yields CDR1 SGHAT and CDR2 FQNNGV. Trimming shortened V by 2 bases and J by 3 bases, and 10 bases separated the two germline ends. The CDR3 extends over 14 amino acids. The CDR3 sequence: CASSLRTVKETQYF. The CDR3 DNA reads as TGTGCCAGCAGCTTAAGAACGGTAAAAGAGACCCAGTACTTC. The complete variable domain, with remaining parts taken from reference TRBV11-2 and TRBJ2-5, reads EAGVAQSPRYKIIEKRQSVAFWCNPISGHATLYWYQQILGQGPKLLIQFQNNGVVDDSQLPKDRFSAERLKGVDSTLKIQPAKLEDSAVYLCASSLRTVKETQYFGPGTRLLVL.

The chain joins TRBV2 to TRBJ2-7; 8 bases are shared with TRBD2. J was trimmed by 5 bases and V by 8 bases; bases with no gene match: 5. This CDR3 is built from 12 residues. CDR1 SNHLY and CDR2 FYNNEI come from the germline V gene. The CDR3 loop reads CASAGGGHEQYF. CDR3 nucleotides: TGTGCCAGCGCCGGGGGGGGCCACGAGCAGTACTTC.

This clone was seen a few times. This chain joins TRBV5-1 and TRBJ2-2; the D gene is possibly TRBD1 (6 bases). V was clipped by 5 bases and J by 5 bases, with 13 bases between them. CDR1 is SGHRS and CDR2 is YFSETQ in the germline V gene. This CDR3 has 14 amino acids. The CDR3 is CASRGRDTTGELFF. DNA for the CDR3: TGCGCCAGCAGGGGCCGGGACACGACCGGGGAGCTGTTTTTT.

The chain is built from TRBV7-8 and TRBJ1-1, with D possibly being TRBD1 (6 bases). Deletions cut 7 bases from V and 4 bases from J, with 19 bases between. There are 15 residues in the CDR3. Germline CDR1 and CDR2: SGHVS and FQNEAQ. The CDR3 DNA sequence: TGTGCCAGCACTCGGTTCAGGGGCCGGGTCACTGAAGCTTTCTTT. Its translation: CASTRFRGRVTEAFF.

This clone was seen more than once but under ten times. The rearrangement uses TRBV3-1 (or the pseudogene TRBV3-2) and TRBJ1-2, with TRBD1 matching 7 bases. Losses at the gene ends were 4 bases for V and 0 bases for J; bases not matched to a gene: 8. The CDR3 contains 16 residues. Per the germline V gene, CDR1 is LGHDT and CDR2 is YNNKEL (reference sequence). In DNA, the CDR3 is TGTGCCAGCAGCCGAAGGGGGCGTTCGGCTAACTATGGCTACACCTTC. Its protein is CASSRRGRSANYGYTF.

CDR3 loop: CASSARDRGSYEQYF. The CDR3 nucleotides are TGTGCCAGCAGCGCCCGGGACAGGGGGTCCTACGAGCAGTACTTC. The J gene is TRBJ2-7, the V gene TRBV9; 11 positions match TRBD1. CDR1 is SGDLS, CDR2 YYNGEE, per germline. V lost 3 bases and J lost 1; bases outside the gene matches: 3. The CDR3 runs 15 residues.

The gene calls are TRBV27 and TRBJ2-1, with TRBD1 matching 9 bases. The J segment lost 6 bases and the V segment lost 6 bases, leaving 12 bases of the junction unmatched. The germline V gene has CDR1 MNHEY and CDR2 SMNVEV (reference sequence). The CDR3 covers 16 residues. This chain's CDR3 is CASSRSTGGSGNEQFF. CDR3 in DNA: TGTGCCAGCAGCAGATCGACAGGGGGGTCCGGCAATGAGCAGTTCTTC.

The V gene is TRBV18, the J gene TRBJ2-3; 8 nucleotides match TRBD2. Unmatched junction bases numbered 3, after V lost 2 bases and J lost 2 bases. CDR3 length: 15 amino acids. Germline loops: CDR1 KGHSH, CDR2 LQKENI. CDR3 loop: CASSPGLAYTDTQYF. The CDR3, as DNA: TGTGCCAGCTCACCAGGACTAGCTTACACAGATACGCAGTATTTT.

V usage is TRBV3-1 (or the pseudogene TRBV3-2) and J usage is TRBJ1-1, with D unresolved. The CDR3 runs 14 residues. Trimming stripped 1 base from V and 2 bases from J, with 8 bases between. Germline CDR1 LGHDT, CDR2 YNNKEL (reference sequence). This CDR3 is CASSQVGGNTEAFF. DNA for the CDR3: TGTGCCAGCAGCCAAGTCGGAGGCAACACTGAAGCTTTCTTT.